A single T cell receptor (beta chain) is shown here with its context. Its antigen target is currently unknown. Base qualities are not recorded, but no much larger clone differs from it by a single base. This record comes from a study of T cell repertoires in MIS-A myocarditis (dated by TCRdb to about 2022). The germline V gene specifies SGHVS as CDR1 and FQNEAQ as CDR2. The CDR3 contains 15 residues, cysteine and phenylalanine counted. Only CDR3 DNA is held: 45 bases, read in frame from base 1. A distance of 11 bases separates the germline ends of V and J, which lose 2 bases and 4 bases respectively. The QIAamp DNA FFPE kit was used to extract genomic DNA from formalin-fixed paraffin-embedded autopsy tissue. TCRbeta CDR3 regions were amplified with the immunoSEQ bias-controlled multiplex PCR and sequenced at high throughput. From the authors' description of their analysis: CDR3 sequences were collapsed and filtered by the immunoSEQ vendor pipeline to quantify abundance and frequency of each unique TCRbeta CDR3. Dominant CDR3 amino acid sequences were clustered with SARS-CoV-2-specific ImmuneCODE TCRbeta sequences by CD-HIT at a 90% global sequence identity threshold. Clones were classed as hyperexpanded at frequencies of 0.1 to 1 and as large at frequencies of 0.01 to 0.1. CDR3 amino acid sequences and V and J gene assignments of dominant clones were confirmed with MiXCR. The R stringdist package was used to compute Levenshtein distances between the patient clonotypes and the ImmuneCODE hits. Held by TCRdb, this immuneACCESS table contains in-frame sequences only and omits some clones. Under half of the omission traces to an unresolved V gene where checked; the cause of the rest is unknown. V, J and clone size reflect that table, while D and trimming were determined from the DNA. This sample comprises around 10,000 clones, approximately 90% of them detected only once. Clones ranked in the top ten supply about 2% of the sample.

Material for sequencing was thoracic lymph node tissue obtained at autopsy. The TCR originated in a man aged 18 to 35 with fulminant myocarditis from multisystem inflammatory syndrome in adults (MIS-A) after COVID-19. The receptor chain draws on TRBV7-8 and TRBJ2-2; TRBD2 is a weak D gene call, 6 bases matching. The CDR3 protein is CASSLRGSVTGELFF. The sequenced DNA: TGTGCCAGCAGCTTACGGGGGTCGGTCACCGGGGAGCTGTTTTTT.